One sample yielded the 19 T cell receptor beta chains listed below, sequenced in a study of T cells in Graves' hyperthyroidism and ophthalmopathy. TCR beta CDR3 regions were amplified from RNA. RT-PCR in the first round (using the HTBI primer set) targeted the TCR CDR3. TCRdb reanalysed the multiplex PCR reads using MiXCR and keeps one entry per CDR3 protein. The sample includes about 480,000 distinct CDR3 sequences, less than 25% of them seen just once. The sequenced sample consisted of blood. The receptors were gathered from a woman aged 25 to 39 with Graves' ophthalmopathy.

This clonotype was seen at least ten times. The V gene is TRBV6-1, the J gene TRBJ1-2; D is possibly TRBD1 (5 bases). CDR3 size: 14 residues. V gave up 6 bases and J gave up 6 bases, with 17 bases separating them. Germline CDR1 MNHNS, CDR2 SASEGT. The CDR3 loop reads CASSSGGAVHGYTF. The CDR3 nucleotides are TGTGCCAGCAGCTCAGGAGGGGCAGTCCATGGCTACACCTTC.

This clonotype was seen ten or more times. The rearrangement uses TRBV12-3 or TRBV12-4 and TRBJ1-6, with D uncertain. Trimming shortened V by 2 bases and J by 10 bases, and 6 bases separated the two germline ends. The CDR3 loop spans 12 amino acids. The CDR3 sequence is CASSLWGSPLHF. CDR3 DNA sequence: TGTGCCAGCAGTTTATGGGGATCACCCCTCCACTTT.

The rearrangement joins TRBV6-5 to TRBJ1-5; TRBD1 might be the D (6 bases). This CDR3 is 17 amino acids long. Germline CDR1 reads MNHEY; CDR2 reads SVGAGI. The V gene lost 3 bases and the J gene lost 1 base, with 16 bases spanning the gap. In DNA form, the CDR3 reads TGTGCCAGCAGTTATGGTGGGCCGGGGGCGAGCAATCAGCCCCAGCATTTT. Its protein product is CASSYGGPGASNQPQHF.

This rearrangement joins TRBV11-2 to TRBJ2-7; 9 positions match TRBD2. The junction had 7 bases not matched to a gene; V was cut back by 4 bases and J by 3 bases. This CDR3 is 15 amino acids long. CDR1 SGHAT and CDR2 FQNNGV come from the germline V gene. The DNA for the CDR3 is TGTGCCAGCAGCTCCCCGGAGCGGGGGGACTACGAGCAGTACTTC. This translates into CASSSPERGDYEQYF.

The chain couples TRBV28 to TRBJ2-5; D uncertain. V was cut by 5 bases and J by 5 bases, with 18 bases left in between. Germline CDR1 and CDR2: MDHEN and SYDVKM. The CDR3 extends over 15 amino acids. The CDR3 DNA is TGTGCCAGCAGTAATCCGACCAAAGCTATTGAGACCCAGTACTTC. Encoded protein: CASSNPTKAIETQYF.

This clonotype was seen repeatedly, ten times or more. The chain employs TRBV29-1 and TRBJ2-5; 7 bases line up with TRBD1. Unmatched junction bases numbered 12, after V lost 7 bases and J lost 4 bases. The CDR3 sequence is 14 residues long. Germline values: CDR1 SQVTM, CDR2 ANQGSEA. CDR3 amino acids: CSGSGRQGLETQYF. The CDR3 DNA follows: TGCAGCGGGAGTGGCCGACAGGGCTTAGAGACCCAGTACTTC.

This clonotype was detected many times. The V call is TRBV2, the J call TRBJ2-5; 9 bases align to TRBD1. Germline V gene sequence: CDR1 SNHLY, CDR2 FYNNEI. V trimming: 7 bases; J trimming: 4 bases; junction bases outside the gene matches: 7. The CDR3 extends over 14 amino acids. The CDR3 loop is CASTRTGEAETQYF. The DNA of the CDR3 is TGTGCCAGCACTAGGACAGGGGAAGCAGAGACCCAGTACTTC.

This clonotype has a count of ten or more. The chain carries TRBV7-3 and TRBJ1-5; tentative D call: TRBD1 (5 bases). There are 17 residues in the CDR3. Germline V lookup: CDR1 SGHTA, CDR2 FQGTGA. V lost 2 bases to trimming and J lost 3 bases, with 17 bases between them. The CDR3 here is CASSLPLGPDHNQPQHF. CDR3 coding DNA: TGTGCCAGCAGCTTACCGTTGGGGCCCGACCACAATCAGCCCCAGCATTTT.

A few counts support this clonotype. The chain employs TRBV12-3 or TRBV12-4 and TRBJ1-1; TRBD1 might be the D (6 bases). This CDR3 comprises 12 residues. Between the trimmed V and J ends, which lost 1 base and 10 bases, there was a span of 10 bases. The CDR3 region has the DNA TGTGCCAGCAGTTTAGGGTCAGGGGTAGCTTTCTTT. Protein product: CASSLGSGVAFF.

V is TRBV11-2 and J is TRBJ1-5; 9 bases fit TRBD1. The CDR3 spans 19 residues. V was pared by 5 bases and J by 0 bases, with 14 bases of the junction left unmatched. CDR1 and CDR2 from the germline V gene are SGHAT and FQNNGV. The CDR3 coding sequence is TGTGCCAGCAGCCCGAATCCGGGACAGGGTGGGTATAGCAATCAGCCCCAGCATTTT. Residues: CASSPNPGQGGYSNQPQHF.

In this sample, this clonotype turned up many times. The chain carries TRBV5-6 and TRBJ2-5; 7 bases are a match to TRBD1. The CDR3 sequence is 14 residues long. Trimming removed 0 bases from V and 5 bases from J; junction bases left unmatched: 4. Germline CDR1 and CDR2: SGHDT and YYEEEE. In DNA, the CDR3 is TGTGCCAGCAGCTTGGGAGGGGGCATGGAGACCCAGTACTTC. This translates into CASSLGGGMETQYF.

At least ten counts were recorded for this clonotype. The chain employs TRBV7-2 and TRBJ2-2, with 7 bases matching TRBD1. J gave up 8 bases and V 5 bases, and 5 bases lay outside the gene matches. Per germline, CDR1 SGHTA and CDR2 FQGNSA. CDR3 size: 13 residues. CDR3 residues: CASSEQGYGELFF. CDR3 bases: TGTGCCAGCAGCGAACAGGGGTATGGGGAGCTGTTTTTT.

This clonotype was recorded at least ten times. The chain combines TRBV9 with TRBJ1-3; D is uncertain. The V and J ends lost 0 bases and 0 bases respectively, with 10 bases between them. This CDR3 spans 16 amino acids. CDR1 and CDR2 from the germline V gene are SGDLS and YYNGEE. The DNA of the CDR3 is TGTGCCAGCAGCGTAGAACCACAGAGCTCTGGAAACACCATATATTTT. The encoded protein is CASSVEPQSSGNTIYF.

This clonotype was recorded at least ten times. The chain joins TRBV7-3 to TRBJ2-7; D gene uncertain. Trimming pared 3 bases from V and 0 bases from J, leaving 12 bases between. Germline V lookup: CDR1 SGHTA, CDR2 FQGTGA. This CDR3 is 15 amino acids long. The CDR3 sequence: CASSLGTVSSYEQYF. The CDR3, as DNA: TGTGCCAGCAGCTTGGGTACGGTGAGCTCCTACGAGCAGTACTTC.

This clonotype was recorded many times. The chain combines TRBV9 with TRBJ2-5; no clear D. The germline gives CDR1 SGDLS, CDR2 YYNGEE. The V gene lost 0 bases and the J gene lost 5 bases, with 8 bases spanning the gap. The CDR3 covers 13 residues. The CDR3 region is CASSVAEFETQYF. The CDR3 bases are TGTGCCAGCAGCGTAGCGGAATTCGAGACCCAGTACTTC.

At least ten counts were recorded for this clonotype. The chain has TRBV6-5 and TRBJ1-2, with D possibly matching TRBD1 (5 bases). The germline gives CDR1 MNHEY, CDR2 SVGAGI. The ends were cut back, 8 bases at V and 0 bases at J, with 34 bases in the middle. The CDR3 covers 21 residues. CDR3 residues: CASSYRLADKISTRTNYGYTF. Here the CDR3 DNA reads TGTGCCAGCTCCTACCGCCTGGCGGACAAAATCTCCACGAGGACTAACTATGGCTACACCTTC.

This clonotype was seen repeatedly, ten times or more. This chain links TRBV2 with TRBJ1-2; D possibly corresponds to TRBD1 (6 bases). CDR3 length equals 13 residues. CDR1 SNHLY and CDR2 FYNNEI come from the germline V gene. The V and J ends lost 3 bases and 8 bases respectively, with 13 bases between them. The chain's CDR3 is CASSDGGALGYTF. The DNA for the CDR3 is TGTGCCAGCAGTGACGGGGGGGCACTCGGCTACACCTTC.

This chain connects TRBV6-5 to TRBJ1-2; 7 positions agree with TRBD1. The germline V gene has CDR1 MNHEY and CDR2 SVGAGI. V lost 2 bases to trimming and J lost 4 bases; unmatched junction nucleotides: 4. The CDR3 is 14 amino acids. The CDR3 nucleotides are TGTGCCAGCAGTTACGATGACAGGGCCTATGGCTACACCTTC. Protein: CASSYDDRAYGYTF.

The genes are TRBV7-2 and TRBJ2-5, with 9 positions matching TRBD1. Germline V lookup: CDR1 SGHTA, CDR2 FQGNSA. The junction had 6 bases not matched to a gene; V was cut back by 5 bases and J by 5 bases. The CDR3 length is 14 residues. The CDR3 loop is CASSNRGRGETQYF. The CDR3 coding sequence is TGTGCCAGCAGCAACAGGGGGCGCGGGGAGACCCAGTACTTC.